This TCR beta chain derives from a study of blood T cell repertoires in COVID-19. Generated by immunoSEQ multiplex PCR, the TCRdb table keeps only in-frame clones and is missing some. The top ten hold 3.7% of the sample, which has about 170,000 clones, around nine tenths seen once. The V and J ends lost 7 bases and 9 bases, in that order; junction bases with no gene match: 13. Germline CDR1 reads MDHEN; CDR2 reads SYDVKM. The length of the CDR3 is 14 residues. The source is a man aged 18 to 30 with active or convalescent COVID-19. What was sequenced was peripheral blood. J is TRBJ2-5 and V is TRBV28, with 8 bases fitting TRBD2. DNA for the CDR3: TGTGCCAGCATCAGCTCACTAGCGGAAATCCCCCAGTACTTC. It is translated as CASISSLAEIPQYF.